This T cell receptor beta chain emerged from a study of cytomegalovirus exposure and HLA in healthy donors. Concerning this clone: Its antigen is undetermined.

Primers: 60 Vbeta forward and 13 Jbeta reverse. Libraries were prepared by immunoSEQ multiplex PCR; TCRdb keeps only in-frame clonotypes and omits some of them. Of hundreds of thousands of clones detected, roughly 80% appear once; the ten largest clones hold 0.22%. Study-wide results and caveats: Later work found most CMV-associated TCR beta chains apparently HLA-restricted. Immune exposure was documented only through CMV serostatus. At a 0.05 false discovery rate, a later analysis found about 17,000 TCR beta sequences to be associated with HLA alleles.

The V gene's germline CDR1 is SGHVS and CDR2 FNYEAQ. V shed 6 bases and J shed 6 bases, with 21 bases lying between them. This CDR3 contains 15 residues. The clonotype comes from a girl aged 2-15 years in good health and CMV-seronegative. The sample was PBMCs. This chain links TRBV7-6 with TRBJ2-7, with D maybe TRBD1 (6 bases). CDR3 residues: CASSAWGPGDGEQYF. Here the CDR3 DNA reads TGTGCCAGCAGTGCGTGGGGCCCAGGGGATGGCGAGCAGTACTTC.